This TCR beta chain was found in a study of T-cell memory formation after mild COVID-19. Study observations and caveats: Pre-infection memory carried some responding clones, suggesting that cross-reactive memory joined. Contracting clones from day 15 to 85 had balanced CD4/CD8; later expanders favoured CD4+. Confirmation was lacking for SARS-CoV-2 specificity of second-wave clones that peaked on day 37.

After 5'RACE with constant-segment primers, TCR alpha and TCR beta cDNA libraries carrying sample barcodes and UMIs were obtained. In TCRdb, the 5' RACE reads were re-called with MiXCR into one record per CDR3 protein. This table holds some 290,000 distinct CDR3 sequences, 15% to 20% found once. The CDR3 has 15 residues. Trimming cost V 1 base and J 3 bases, with 10 bases left between them. Germline CDR1 SGHVS, CDR2 FNYEAQ. This clonotype was detected only a few times. Antigen specificity is unknown. The receptor's source is a man between 18 and 35 years old who had mild COVID-19 (a few samples of this study predate the infection). Cell type and time point are not known. Sequences were obtained from PBMCs or a T cell subset sorted from them (not recorded which). The chain couples TRBV7-6 to TRBJ1-3; no definite D call. In DNA, the CDR3 is TGTGCCAGCAGCTTAGATCGGCGGATTGGAAACACCATATATTTT. It encodes CASSLDRRIGNTIYF.